This passage covers 20 T cell receptor beta chains from one sample sequenced in a study of blood T cell repertoires in COVID-19. Some clones are missing from TCRdb's copy, which holds only in-frame ones; the method was immunoSEQ multiplex PCR. The table has tens of thousands of clones, around nine tenths seen once. The specimen sequenced was PBMCs or T cells enriched from blood (not recorded which). The receptor source for this set is a woman aged 40 to 55 who had recovered from COVID-19.

This clone was found once. This rearrangement joins TRBV11-3 to TRBJ2-5; 8 bases map to TRBD2. V lost 4 bases, J lost 5 bases, and 12 bases stayed unmatched. The CDR3 is 16 residues long. In germline, CDR1 is SGHNT, CDR2 YENEEA. The CDR3 here is CASSSDSGGTRETQYF. CDR3 bases: TGTGCCAGCAGCTCCGATTCGGGGGGGACACGGGAGACCCAGTACTTC. Full variable domain (rest looked up from reference TRBV11-3 and TRBJ2-5): EAGVVQSPRYKIIEKKQPVAFWCNPISGHNTLYWYLQNLGQGPELLIRYENEEAVDDSQLPKDRFSAERLKGVDSTLKIQPAELGDSAVYLCASSSDSGGTRETQYFGPGTRLLVL.

The V and J genes are TRBV7-2 and TRBJ2-1, with D maybe TRBD2 (7 bases). Per germline, CDR1 SGHTA and CDR2 FQGNSA. The CDR3 is made up of 14 amino acids. V gave up 3 bases and J gave up 9 bases, with 15 bases separating them. The CDR3 sequence is CASSFLQGGGEQFF. The CDR3 DNA follows: TGTGCCAGCAGCTTTTTGCAGGGAGGGGGTGAGCAGTTCTTC.

The chain couples TRBV11-2 to TRBJ2-1, with D tentatively TRBD2 (7 bases). This CDR3 has 16 amino acids. Germline V gene data show CDR1 as SGHAT and CDR2 as FQNNGV. Trimming took off 5 bases at V and 5 bases at J, with 19 bases between the two ends. CDR3 nucleotides: TGTGCCAGCAGCCCCGAGGGCGGGGGCCCCAACAATGAGCAGTTCTTC. This encodes CASSPEGGGPNNEQFF.

The chain recombines TRBV10-3 with TRBJ1-1; 7 bases map to TRBD1. The germline gives CDR1 ENHRY, CDR2 SYGVKD. The CDR3 covers 15 residues. V shed 0 bases, J shed 4 bases, and the junction held 5 bases outside the gene matches. The CDR3 nucleotides are TGTGCCATCAGTGAGTCGGGACAGAGTGTCACTGAAGCTTTCTTT. It encodes CAISESGQSVTEAFF.

The chain couples TRBV12-3 or TRBV12-4 to TRBJ1-2, with D perhaps TRBD1 (6 bases). This CDR3 region has 13 residues. Trimming took 2 bases from V and 8 from J, leaving 12 bases between them. CDR3 residues: CASSLTGHPGYTF. The CDR3 nucleotides are TGTGCCAGCAGTTTAACAGGGCACCCCGGCTACACCTTC.

V is TRBV5-8 and J is TRBJ1-2; tentatively, D is TRBD1 (5 bases). CDR1 is SGHTS, CDR2 YDEGEE, per germline. V lost 5 bases and J lost 7, with 12 bases in between. The CDR3 is 12 residues long. The CDR3 protein is CASREGGTGYTF. The CDR3 nucleotides are TGTGCCAGCAGAGAAGGCGGGACTGGCTACACCTTC.

This clone was seen only once. The V call is TRBV7-2, the J call TRBJ2-5, with D tentatively TRBD2 (6 bases). The CDR3 has 19 amino acids. Germline V gene lookup returns CDR1 SGHTA and CDR2 FQGNSA. V shed 5 bases and J shed 2 bases, with 27 bases lying between them. CDR3 sequence: CASSPLQWGSRGKQETQYF. DNA for the CDR3: TGTGCCAGCAGCCCTTTGCAGTGGGGCTCACGCGGGAAGCAAGAGACCCAGTACTTC.

CDR3 residues: CASAGPGSGYGYTF. The CDR3 coding sequence is TGTGCCAGCGCAGGGCCAGGGTCAGGCTATGGCTACACCTTC. The chain is built from TRBV27 and TRBJ1-2; a possible D gene is TRBD1 (5 bases). The V end lost 8 bases, the J end lost 4 bases, and 17 bases lay between the germline ends. Per germline, CDR1 MNHEY and CDR2 SMNVEV (reference sequence). The CDR3 totals 14 residues.

The V and J genes are TRBV7-8 and TRBJ1-2; 9 bases fit TRBD1. After removal of 4 bases from V and 4 bases from J, the junction contained 7 bases not matched to a gene. The V gene's germline CDR1 is SGHVS and CDR2 FQNEAQ. The CDR3 is made up of 15 amino acids. As DNA, the CDR3 is TGTGCCAGCAGCTCGTCCGGGACAGGGCTCTATGGCTACACCTTC. Protein product: CASSSSGTGLYGYTF.

The chain uses TRBV6-2 or TRBV6-3 and TRBJ1-5, with 7 positions matching TRBD1. Germline V gene lookup returns CDR1 MNHEY and CDR2 SVGEGT. The V segment lost 6 bases and the J segment 6 bases; nucleotides outside the gene matches: 5. This CDR3 comprises 13 residues. DNA for the CDR3: TGTGCCAGCAGCGGGGACAGACCTCAGCCCCAGCATTTT. This sequence encodes CASSGDRPQPQHF.

V is TRBV7-8 and J is TRBJ2-7; TRBD2 aligns across 9 bases. The CDR3 covers 16 residues. Germline values: CDR1 SGHVS, CDR2 FQNEAQ. The trim removed 1 base at V and 0 bases at J, leaving 4 bases unmatched. The CDR3 here is CASSLVAGDSSYEQYF. CDR3 bases: TGTGCCAGCAGCTTAGTAGCGGGGGATAGCTCCTACGAGCAGTACTTC.

This rearrangement joins TRBV6-1 to TRBJ1-4; unclear D gene. Looked up from germline, CDR1 is MNHNS and CDR2 is SASEGT. V lost 3 bases and J lost 5, with 10 bases in between. This CDR3 has 14 amino acids. The CDR3 sequence: CASSDGLFNEKLFF. The CDR3, as DNA: TGTGCCAGCAGTGATGGCCTGTTCAATGAAAAACTGTTTTTT.

This clone was counted a single time. The chain couples TRBV19 to TRBJ1-3, with D unclear. V lost 10 bases and J 4 bases, leaving 20 bases between the germline ends. The CDR3 sequence is 15 residues long. Germline V lookup: CDR1 LNHDA, CDR2 SQIVND (reference sequence). The CDR3, as DNA: TGTGCCACCACCCGGAGGGAAGCTTTCGGAAACACCATATATTTT. Encoded protein: CATTRREAFGNTIYF. Filled out from reference TRBV19 and TRBJ1-3, the complete variable domain reads DGGITQSPKYLFRKEGQNVTLSCEQNLNHDAMYWYRQDPGQGLRLIYYSQIVNDFQKGDIAEGYSVSREKKESFPLTVTSAQKNPTAFYLCATTRREAFGNTIYFGEGSWLTVV.

The chain is built from TRBV5-1 and TRBJ2-3, with 11 positions matching TRBD2. CDR3 length: 16 residues. From germline, CDR1 is SGHRS and CDR2 YFSETQ. Trimming took 4 bases from V and 3 from J; bases not matched to a gene: 7. CDR3 sequence (DNA): TGCGCCAGCAGCCTCTCTAGCGGGGGGTTTACAGATACGCAGTATTTT. Its protein is CASSLSSGGFTDTQYF. Full variable domain (missing parts from reference TRBV5-1 and TRBJ2-3): KAGVTQTPRYLIKTRGQQVTLSCSPISGHRSVSWYQQTPGQGLQFLFEYFSETQRNKGNFPGRFSGRQFSNSRSEMNVSTLELGDSALYLCASSLSSGGFTDTQYFGPGTRLTVL.

Here the CDR3 DNA reads TGTGCCAGCAGCCCTCAGGGAGGGAGCAATCAGCCCCAGCATTTT. This encodes CASSPQGGSNQPQHF. This chain uses TRBV5-6 with TRBJ1-5; tentative D call: TRBD1 (5 bases). V lost 4 bases to trimming and J lost 1 base, with 12 bases between them. The CDR3 runs 15 residues. From germline, CDR1 is SGHDT and CDR2 YYEEEE.

The J gene is TRBJ2-5, the V gene TRBV7-9, with a possible D match to TRBD2 (5 bases). Per germline, CDR1 SEHNR and CDR2 FQNEAQ (reference sequence). Trimming took off 5 bases at V and 4 bases at J, with 17 bases between the two ends. The length of the CDR3 is 15 residues. The CDR3 is CASSPERENRETQYF. The CDR3 coding sequence is TGTGCCAGCAGCCCCGAAAGGGAGAATCGAGAGACCCAGTACTTC. The variable domain in full, with the rest retrieved from reference TRBV7-9 and TRBJ2-5, is DTGVSQNPRHKITKRGQNVTFRCDPISEHNRLYWYRQTLGQGPEFLTYFQNEAQLEKSRLLSDRFSAERPKGSFSTLEIQRTEQGDSAMYLCASSPERENRETQYFGPGTRLLVL.

The chain is built from TRBV6-5 and TRBJ1-5; D may be TRBD1 (6 bases). V lost 7 bases and J lost 5, with 12 bases in between. Per the germline V gene, CDR1 is MNHEY and CDR2 is SVGAGI. This CDR3 region has 13 residues. The CDR3 nucleotides read TGTGCCAGCAAAAGAGGGGGGGATCAGCCCCAGCATTTT. It specifies CASKRGGDQPQHF.

CDR3 region: CASLGQGAIALHF. Here the CDR3 DNA reads TGTGCCAGCCTCGGACAGGGGGCAATAGCCCTCCACTTT. This sequence joins TRBV6-5 and TRBJ1-6; 11 bases align to TRBD1. The V gene end was trimmed by 8 bases and the J gene end by 14 bases; junction bases not matched to a gene: 8. Germline-derived CDR1 and CDR2 are MNHEY and SVGAGI. The CDR3 runs 13 residues.

The chain recombines TRBV7-6 with TRBJ1-6; D call uncertain. The ends were cut back, 0 bases at V and 7 bases at J, with 16 bases in the middle. This CDR3 has 17 residues. CDR1 is SGHVS and CDR2 is FNYEAQ in the germline V gene. The CDR3 region has the DNA TGTGCCAGCAGCTTAGCTTGGAGCCTTAACGAAAATTCACCCCTCCACTTT. Encoded protein: CASSLAWSLNENSPLHF.

The chain employs TRBV6-5 and TRBJ2-2; TRBD1 matches at 7 bases. V shed 7 bases, J shed 3 bases, and the junction held 8 bases outside the gene matches. The CDR3 is made up of 15 amino acids. Germline CDR1 MNHEY, CDR2 SVGAGI. CDR3 region: CASTRTGGDTGELFF. In nucleotides, the CDR3 is TGTGCCAGCACCCGGACAGGAGGAGACACCGGGGAGCTGTTTTTT.